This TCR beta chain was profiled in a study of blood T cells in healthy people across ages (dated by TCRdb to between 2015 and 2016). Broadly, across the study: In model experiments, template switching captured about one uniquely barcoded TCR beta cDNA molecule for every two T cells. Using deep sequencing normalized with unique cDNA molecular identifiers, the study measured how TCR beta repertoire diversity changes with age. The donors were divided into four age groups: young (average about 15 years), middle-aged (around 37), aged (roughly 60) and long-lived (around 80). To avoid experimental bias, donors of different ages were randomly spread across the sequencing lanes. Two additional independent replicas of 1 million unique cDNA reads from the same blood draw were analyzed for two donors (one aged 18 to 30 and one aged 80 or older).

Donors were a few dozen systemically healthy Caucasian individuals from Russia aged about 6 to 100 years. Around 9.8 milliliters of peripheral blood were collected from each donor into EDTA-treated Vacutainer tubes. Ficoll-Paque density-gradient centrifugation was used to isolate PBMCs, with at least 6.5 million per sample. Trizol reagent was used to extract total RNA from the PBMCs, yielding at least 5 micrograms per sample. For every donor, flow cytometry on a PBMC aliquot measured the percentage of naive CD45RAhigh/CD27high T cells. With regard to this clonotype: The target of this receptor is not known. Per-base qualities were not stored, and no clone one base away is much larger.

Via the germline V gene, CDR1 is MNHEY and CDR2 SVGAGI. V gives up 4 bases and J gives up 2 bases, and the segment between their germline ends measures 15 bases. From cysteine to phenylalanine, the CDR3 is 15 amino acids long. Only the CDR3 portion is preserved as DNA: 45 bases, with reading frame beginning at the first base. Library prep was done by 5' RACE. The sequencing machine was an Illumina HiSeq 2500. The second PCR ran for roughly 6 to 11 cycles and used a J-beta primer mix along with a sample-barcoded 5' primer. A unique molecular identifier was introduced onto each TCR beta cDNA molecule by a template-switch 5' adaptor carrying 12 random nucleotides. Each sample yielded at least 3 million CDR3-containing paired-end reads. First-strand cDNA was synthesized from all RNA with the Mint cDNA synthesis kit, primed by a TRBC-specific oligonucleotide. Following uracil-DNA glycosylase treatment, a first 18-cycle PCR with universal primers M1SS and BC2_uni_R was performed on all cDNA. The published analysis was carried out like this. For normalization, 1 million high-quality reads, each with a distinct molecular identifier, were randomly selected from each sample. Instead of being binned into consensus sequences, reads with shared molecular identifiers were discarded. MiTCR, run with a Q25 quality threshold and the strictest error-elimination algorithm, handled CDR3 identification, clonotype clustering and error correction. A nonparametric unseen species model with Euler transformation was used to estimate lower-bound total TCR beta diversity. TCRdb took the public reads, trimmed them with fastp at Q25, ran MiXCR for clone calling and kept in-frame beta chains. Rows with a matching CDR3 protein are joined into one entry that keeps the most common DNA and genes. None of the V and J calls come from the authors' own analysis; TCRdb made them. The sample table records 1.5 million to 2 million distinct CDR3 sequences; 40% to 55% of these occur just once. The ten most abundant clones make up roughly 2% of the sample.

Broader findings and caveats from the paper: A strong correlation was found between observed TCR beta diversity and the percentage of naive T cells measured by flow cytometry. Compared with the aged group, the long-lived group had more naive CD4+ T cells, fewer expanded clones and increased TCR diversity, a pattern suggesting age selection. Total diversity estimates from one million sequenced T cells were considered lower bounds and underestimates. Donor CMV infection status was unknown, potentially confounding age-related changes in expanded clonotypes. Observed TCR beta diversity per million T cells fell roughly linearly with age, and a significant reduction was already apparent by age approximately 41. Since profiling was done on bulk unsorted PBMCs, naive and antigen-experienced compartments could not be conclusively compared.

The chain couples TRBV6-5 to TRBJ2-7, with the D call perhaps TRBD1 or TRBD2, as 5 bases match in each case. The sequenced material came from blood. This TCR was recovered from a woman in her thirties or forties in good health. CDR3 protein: CASSSPGRIPYEQYF. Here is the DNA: TGTGCCAGCAGTTCTCCGGGGCGGATCCCCTACGAGCAGTACTTC.